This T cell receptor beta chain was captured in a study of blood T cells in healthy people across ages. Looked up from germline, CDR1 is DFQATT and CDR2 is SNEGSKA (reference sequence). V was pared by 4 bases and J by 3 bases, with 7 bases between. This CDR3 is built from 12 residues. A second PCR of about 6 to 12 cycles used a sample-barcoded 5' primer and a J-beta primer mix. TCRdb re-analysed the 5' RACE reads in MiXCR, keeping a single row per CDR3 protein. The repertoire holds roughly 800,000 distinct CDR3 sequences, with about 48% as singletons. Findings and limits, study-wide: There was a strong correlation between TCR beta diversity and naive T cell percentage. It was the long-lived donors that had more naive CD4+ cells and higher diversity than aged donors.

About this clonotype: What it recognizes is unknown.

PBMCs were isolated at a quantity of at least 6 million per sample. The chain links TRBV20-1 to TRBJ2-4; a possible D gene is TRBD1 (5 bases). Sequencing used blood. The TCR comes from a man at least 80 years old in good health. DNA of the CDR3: TGCAGTGCTAATAGGGGCAAAAACATTCAGTACTTC. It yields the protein CSANRGKNIQYF.